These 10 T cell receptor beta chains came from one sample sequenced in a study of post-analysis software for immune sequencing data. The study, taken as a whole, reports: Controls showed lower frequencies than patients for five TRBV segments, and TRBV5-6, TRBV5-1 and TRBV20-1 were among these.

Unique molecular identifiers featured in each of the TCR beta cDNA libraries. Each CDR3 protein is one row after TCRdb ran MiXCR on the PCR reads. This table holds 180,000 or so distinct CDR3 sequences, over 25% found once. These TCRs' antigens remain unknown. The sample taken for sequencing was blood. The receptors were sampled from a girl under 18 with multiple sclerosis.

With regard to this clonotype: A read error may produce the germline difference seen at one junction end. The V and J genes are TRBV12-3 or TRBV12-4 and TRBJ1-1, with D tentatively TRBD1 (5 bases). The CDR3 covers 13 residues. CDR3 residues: CVSSPRRGTEAFF. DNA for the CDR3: TGTGTCAGCAGTCCTAGAAGGGGCACTGAAGCTTTCTTT.

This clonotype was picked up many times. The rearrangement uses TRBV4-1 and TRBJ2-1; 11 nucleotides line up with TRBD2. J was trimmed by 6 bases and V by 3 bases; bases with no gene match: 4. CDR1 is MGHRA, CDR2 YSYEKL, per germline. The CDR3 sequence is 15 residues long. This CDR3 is CASSHPGLAVNEQFF. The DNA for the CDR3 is TGCGCCAGCAGCCACCCGGGACTAGCGGTCAATGAGCAGTTCTTC.

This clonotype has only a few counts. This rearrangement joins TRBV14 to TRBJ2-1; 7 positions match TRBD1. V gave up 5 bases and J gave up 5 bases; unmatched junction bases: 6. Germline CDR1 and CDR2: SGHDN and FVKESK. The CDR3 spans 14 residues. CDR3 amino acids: CASSERGLNNEQFF. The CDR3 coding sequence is TGTGCCAGCAGCGAGAGGGGGCTAAACAATGAGCAGTTCTTC.

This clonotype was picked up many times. The CDR3 loop reads CASSHGQRNSPLHF. Here the CDR3 DNA reads TGCGCCAGCAGCCACGGACAGAGGAACTCACCCCTCCACTTT. The chain couples TRBV5-1 to TRBJ1-6; D is possibly TRBD1 (6 bases). The V gene lost 4 bases and the J gene lost 10 bases, with 15 bases spanning the gap. Germline V gives CDR1 SGHRS, CDR2 YFSETQ. This CDR3 has 14 residues. The full variable domain, rest sourced from reference TRBV5-1 and TRBJ1-6, is KAGVTQTPRYLIKTRGQQVTLSCSPISGHRSVSWYQQTPGQGLQFLFEYFSETQRNKGNFPGRFSGRQFSNSRSEMNVSTLELGDSALYLCASSHGQRNSPLHFGNGTRLTVT.

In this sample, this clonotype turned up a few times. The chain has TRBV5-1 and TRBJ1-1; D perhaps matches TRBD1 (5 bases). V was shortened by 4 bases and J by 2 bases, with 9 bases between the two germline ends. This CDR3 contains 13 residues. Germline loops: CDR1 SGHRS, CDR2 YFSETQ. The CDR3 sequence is CASSGHPNTEAFF. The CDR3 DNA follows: TGCGCCAGCAGCGGACACCCCAACACTGAAGCTTTCTTT.

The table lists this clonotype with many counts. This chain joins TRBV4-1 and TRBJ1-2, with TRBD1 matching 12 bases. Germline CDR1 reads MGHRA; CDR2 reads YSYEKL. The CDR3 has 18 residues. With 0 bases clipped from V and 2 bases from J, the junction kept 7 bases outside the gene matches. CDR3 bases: TGCGCCAGCAGCCAAGATACGGCCGGGACAGGGGGCAACTATGGCTACACCTTC. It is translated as CASSQDTAGTGGNYGYTF.

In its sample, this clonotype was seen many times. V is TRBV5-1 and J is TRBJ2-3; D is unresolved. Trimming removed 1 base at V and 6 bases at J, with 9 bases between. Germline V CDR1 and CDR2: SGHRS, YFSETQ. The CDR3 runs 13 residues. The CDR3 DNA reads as TGCGCCAGCAGCTTGAGAGGTGGGGATACGCAGTATTTT. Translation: CASSLRGGDTQYF.

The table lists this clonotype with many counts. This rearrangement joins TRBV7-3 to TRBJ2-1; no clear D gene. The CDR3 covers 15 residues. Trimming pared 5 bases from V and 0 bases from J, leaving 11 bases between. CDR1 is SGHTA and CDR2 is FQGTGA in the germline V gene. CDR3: CASSTDPSSYNEQFF. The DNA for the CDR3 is TGTGCCAGCAGCACGGACCCTAGCTCCTACAATGAGCAGTTCTTC.

The DNA for the CDR3 is TGCAGTGCTAGAGACACCCGCACCTACAATGAGCAGTTCTTC. Its translation is CSARDTRTYNEQFF. The genes are TRBV20-1 and TRBJ2-1; D ambiguous. The CDR3 consists of 14 residues. V was clipped by 0 bases and J by 2 bases, with 8 bases between them. The germline V gene has CDR1 DFQATT and CDR2 SNEGSKA (reference sequence).

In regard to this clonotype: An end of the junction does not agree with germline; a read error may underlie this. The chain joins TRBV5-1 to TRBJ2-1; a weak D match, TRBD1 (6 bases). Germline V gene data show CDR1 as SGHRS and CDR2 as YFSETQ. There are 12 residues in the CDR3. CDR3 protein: CASGNMAGERFF. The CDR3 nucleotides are TGCGCCAGCGGTAATATGGCAGGGGAGCGGTTCTTC. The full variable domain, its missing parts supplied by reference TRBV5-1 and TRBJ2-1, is KAGVTQTPRYLIKTRGQQVTLSCSPISGHRSVSWYQQTPGQGLQFLFEYFSETQRNKGNFPGRFSGRQFSNSRSEMNVSTLELGDSALYLCASGNMAGERFFGPGTRLTVL.